This is a list of T cell receptor beta chains from one sample in a study of T cells in Graves' hyperthyroidism and ophthalmopathy. Each CDR3 protein gets one entry after TCRdb re-called the multiplex PCR reads with MiXCR. The sample yields 30,000 to 35,000 distinct CDR3 sequences, around 50% seen once. The sequencing input was blood. The receptors here all came from a woman aged 40-49 years with Graves' ophthalmopathy. Both conserved end residues are part of each CDR3. Each record gives: clone size, J gene, V gene, D gene, CDR3 protein, CDR3 DNA. D genes are given only for firm matches. Not every row has a clone size; where given, it reads once, few, many or a size class.

NA TRBJ1-4 TRBV10-3 TRBD1 CAISEGDRGEKLFF TGTGCCATCAGTGAGGGGGACAGAGGTGAAAAACTGTTTTTT
many TRBJ1-1 TRBV15 TRBD1 CATSGRTGRNTEAFF TGTGCCACCAGCGGCCGGACAGGGAGGAACACTGAAGCTTTCTTT
many TRBJ1-6 TRBV7-2 TRBD1 CASSLGQESSYNSPLHF TGTGCCAGCAGCTTGGGACAGGAGAGCTCCTATAATTCACCCCTCCACTTT
NA TRBJ1-1 TRBV20-1 TRBD1 CSAENRDRPNTEAFF TGCAGTGCTGAAAACCGGGACAGACCGAACACTGAAGCTTTCTTT
many TRBJ2-3 TRBV6-4 NA CASSEGEDPDTQYF TGTGCCAGCAGTGAGGGTGAGGACCCGGATACGCAGTATTTT
many TRBJ2-5 TRBV20-1 NA CSAYERETQYF TGCAGTGCTTACGAAAGGGAGACCCAGTACTTC
medium-sized TRBJ1-6 TRBV7-9 NA CASSFTDNSPLHF TGTGCCAGCAGCTTCACAGATAATTCACCCCTCCACTTT
NA TRBJ2-7 TRBV7-2 TRBD2 CASSLELAGVSYEQYF TGTGCCAGCAGCTTAGAACTAGCGGGGGTCTCCTACGAGCAGTACTTC
many TRBJ2-1 TRBV27 TRBD2 CASSMGLAGAHEQFF TGTGCCAGCAGTATGGGACTAGCGGGAGCCCATGAGCAGTTCTTC
NA TRBJ2-3 TRBV20-1 NA CSARDRATSTDTQYF TGCAGTGCTAGAGATCGGGCGACTAGCACAGATACGCAGTATTTT
few TRBJ2-5 TRBV4-3 NA CASSQPLGETQYF TGCGCCAGCAGCCAACCCTTAGGGGAGACCCAGTACTTC
NA TRBJ1-5 TRBV20-1 NA CSAKQGQPQHF TGCAGTGCCAAGCAGGGGCAGCCCCAGCATTTT
many TRBJ1-4 TRBV20-1 TRBD1 CSATRGSATNEKLFF TGCAGTGCTACCAGGGGGTCAGCAACTAATGAAAAACTGTTTTTT
many TRBJ2-5 TRBV7-6 TRBD2 CASSPGLAKKTQYF TGTGCCAGCAGCCCAGGACTAGCTAAAAAGACCCAGTACTTC
NA TRBJ2-2 TRBV20-1 NA CSASAGPNTGELFF TGCAGTGCTAGTGCAGGGCCCAACACCGGGGAGCTGTTTTTT
once TRBJ1-3 TRBV9 NA CASSPATGSGNTIYF TGTGCCAGCAGCCCGGCCACAGGATCCGGAAACACCATATATTTT
many TRBJ2-5 TRBV20-1 TRBD2 CSARDLAGGLETQYF TGCAGTGCTAGAGATCTAGCGGGGGGGCTGGAGACCCAGTACTTC
NA TRBJ2-1 TRBV9 NA CASSAFAAYNEQFF TGTGCCAGCAGCGCCTTTGCGGCTTACAATGAGCAGTTCTTC
NA TRBJ2-7 TRBV20-1 NA CSASKWDEQYF TGCAGTGCTAGTAAGTGGGACGAGCAGTACTTC
NA TRBJ2-3 TRBV7-8 TRBD2 CASSSGRRAQYF TGTGCCAGCAGCTCCGGGAGGAGGGCGCAGTATTTT
NA TRBJ2-7 TRBV20-1 TRBD2 CSASIASGSYEQYF TGCAGTGCTAGTATTGCTAGCGGGAGCTACGAGCAGTACTTC
NA TRBJ2-1 TRBV7-6 NA CASSLGEQFF TGTGCCAGCAGCTTAGGGGAGCAGTTCTTC
NA TRBJ2-5 TRBV7-9 NA CASSLPTGRETQYF TGTGCCAGCAGCTTACCCACAGGTCGAGAGACCCAGTACTTC
NA TRBJ1-1 TRBV12-3/TRBV12-4 TRBD1 CASSGPGQGNTEAFF TGTGCCAGCAGTGGCCCGGGACAGGGTAACACGGAAGCTTTCTTT
NA TRBJ2-7 TRBV11-2 NA CASSLSYNSYEQYF TGTGCCAGCAGCTTAAGCTACAACTCCTACGAGCAGTACTTC
NA TRBJ2-5 TRBV9 NA CASSDGLRGGTQYF TGTGCCAGCAGCGACGGTCTGAGGGGAGGGACCCAGTACTTC
many TRBJ1-2 TRBV3-1 NA CASSIQGIGYGYTF TGTGCCAGCAGCATACAGGGAATCGGCTATGGCTACACCTTC
NA TRBJ1-5 TRBV12-3/TRBV12-4 TRBD1 CAGRQGVDQPQQF TGTGCCGGCAGACAGGGGGTAGATCAGCCCCAGCAGTTT
NA TRBJ1-6 TRBV20-1 TRBD1 CSAGRQGDNSPLHF TGCAGTGCTGGGAGACAGGGCGATAATTCACCCCTCCACTTT
NA TRBJ2-5 TRBV9 TRBD2 CASSVLAGGPRETQYF TGTGCCAGCAGCGTCCTAGCGGGAGGGCCTCGAGAGACCCAGTACTTC
many TRBJ1-1 TRBV4-2 TRBD1 CASSPYPGTANTEAFF TGTGCCAGCAGCCCCTACCCAGGGACAGCGAACACTGAAGCTTTCTTT
NA TRBJ2-1 TRBV7-9 NA CASSLPRVVDYNGQFF TGTGCCAGCAGCCTCCCCCGAGTAGTGGACTACAATGGGCAGTTCTTC
many TRBJ2-1 TRBV12-3/TRBV12-4 NA CASSPGPYNEQFF TGTGCCAGCAGTCCGGGACCATACAATGAGCAGTTCTTC
NA TRBJ2-5 TRBV15 NA CATSRGPEGETQYF TGTGCCACCAGCAGGGGCCCTGAGGGAGAGACCCAGTACTTC
NA TRBJ2-1 TRBV20-1 TRBD2 CSSGLAAYNEQFF TGCAGCTCGGGACTAGCGGCCTACAATGAGCAGTTCTTC
medium-sized TRBJ2-7 TRBV29-1 TRBD1 CSGGGWDRGSYEQYF TGCAGCGGCGGAGGCTGGGACAGGGGATCCTACGAGCAGTACTTC
many TRBJ1-1 TRBV7-2 NA CASSPGGAGDTEAFF TGTGCCAGCAGCCCTGGTGGGGCAGGCGACACTGAAGCTTTCTTT
NA TRBJ2-7 TRBV7-3 TRBD1 CASSPPGQGTYEQYF TGTGCCAGCAGCCCGCCGGGACAGGGAACCTACGAGCAGTACTTC
NA TRBJ1-2 TRBV12-3/TRBV12-4 NA CASRAGLRVAEGYTF TGTGCCAGCAGGGCAGGTCTGAGGGTTGCGGAGGGCTACACCTTC
many TRBJ2-1 TRBV29-1 TRBD1 CSAWTGGAEEQFF TGCAGCGCCTGGACAGGGGGCGCGGAAGAGCAGTTCTTC
NA TRBJ2-1 TRBV6-1 TRBD1 CASSEGVGQGVDEQFF TGTGCCAGCAGTGAGGGAGTGGGACAGGGGGTCGATGAGCAGTTCTTC
NA TRBJ1-1 TRBV5-8 TRBD1 CASSLLARGDTEAFF TGTGCCAGCAGCTTGCTTGCCAGGGGGGACACTGAAGCTTTCTTT
NA TRBJ2-6 TRBV20-1 NA CSARDKLGANVLTF TGCAGTGCTAGAGATAAGTTGGGGGCGAACGTCCTGACTTTC
many TRBJ2-5 TRBV28 TRBD1 CASSSPDREETQYF TGTGCCAGCAGTTCCCCCGACAGGGAAGAGACCCAGTACTTC
many TRBJ2-2 TRBV11-3 TRBD2 CASSLVRTSGLTGELFF TGTGCCAGCAGCTTAGTTCGGACTAGCGGCCTTACCGGGGAGCTGTTTTTT
many TRBJ2-1 TRBV20-1 NA CSAPGTSNEQFF TGCAGTGCGCCAGGGACTTCCAATGAGCAGTTCTTC
NA TRBJ2-7 TRBV5-1 TRBD2 CASSLGTSGSRHEQYF TGCGCCAGCAGCTTGGGGACTAGCGGGAGCAGGCACGAGCAGTACTTC
many TRBJ1-3 TRBV6-5 NA CASTGSGNTIYF TGTGCCAGCACGGGTTCTGGAAACACCATATATTTT
many TRBJ2-2 TRBV20-1 NA CSARLGPDSQSGELFF TGCAGTGCTAGATTAGGGCCGGACAGTCAGTCCGGGGAGCTGTTTTTT
many TRBJ2-7 TRBV6-1 NA CASSARTGSSYEQYF TGTGCCAGCAGCGCCCGAACCGGGTCCTCCTACGAGCAGTACTTC
many TRBJ1-4 TRBV7-9 TRBD1 CASSPTGGAGNEKLFF TGTGCCAGCAGCCCGACAGGGGGCGCCGGTAATGAAAAACTGTTTTTT
NA TRBJ2-7 TRBV7-3 TRBD2 CASSPEVTSSRWEQYF TGTGCCAGCAGCCCGGAGGTGACTAGCTCGAGATGGGAGCAGTATTTC
NA TRBJ1-1 TRBV15 TRBD1 CATSSRDRVNTEAFF TGTGCCACCAGCTCCCGGGACAGGGTGAACACTGAAGCTTTCTTT
NA TRBJ1-5 TRBV5-1 NA CASSLEMDSNQPQRF TGTGCCAGCAGCTTAGAAATGGATAGCAATCAGCCCCAGCGTTTT
NA TRBJ2-5 TRBV20-1 NA CSAPGLAETQYF TGCAGTGCTCCAGGGTTAGCGGAGACCCAGTACTTC